This section outlines one T cell receptor (beta chain) sequence together with its context. Its target is unknown. Some clones are missing from TCRdb's copy, which holds only in-frame ones; the method was immunoSEQ multiplex PCR. Of more than 15,000 clones listed, about 90% are singletons. The sample originates from a study of STAT3 mutations in large granular lymphocyte leukemia. General observations from the study: Clonal expansion was inferred from samples taken at other timepoints. In T-cell large granular lymphocyte leukemia, about half of patients showed multiple immunodominant subclonotypes.

Germline-derived CDR1 and CDR2 are KGHSH and LQKENI. The CDR3 contains 17 residues. The junction had 10 bases not matched to a gene; V was cut back by 2 bases and J by 5 bases. The TCR was taken from a man aged 55-75 years with T-cell large granular lymphocyte leukemia. Some clones in this sample may be carry-over from other donors' samples. Input material: peripheral blood mononuclear cells. The chain carries TRBV18 and TRBJ2-5; 11 positions match TRBD1. The CDR3 DNA reads TGTGCCAGCTCACCAAATCTCGGACAGGGGGCGGTGGAGACCCAGTACTTC. It translates to CASSPNLGQGAVETQYF.